Described below is a single T cell receptor (beta chain) sequence and its context. Its target is not known. This sample is drawn from a study of early T cells in non-severe SARS-CoV-2 infection. In the study overall: The authors sequenced bulk RNA from unsorted whole blood, leaving chains unpaired. Whole-study results and caveats: Anti-spike CD8 responses were favored in VDJdb matching, and private and CD4 specificities were missed.

cDNA molecules, individually, were tagged with unique molecular identifiers. TCRdb independently ran MiXCR on the 5' RACE reads; one entry per CDR3 protein. This table holds about 84,000 distinct CDR3 sequences, around an eighth found once. The ends were cut back, 0 bases at V and 2 bases at J, with 14 bases in the middle. The CDR3 sequence is 16 residues long. The germline V gene encodes CDR1 LGHNA and CDR2 YNFKEQ. This chain joins TRBV4-2 and TRBJ2-7; weak D call: TRBD2 (6 bases). This receptor was taken from an adult who was a healthcare worker with PCR-confirmed SARS-CoV-2 infection or an uninfected control (not recorded which). Sequenced input: whole blood. The chain's CDR3 is CASSQDTSGHTYEQYF. The DNA for the CDR3 is TGTGCCAGCAGCCAAGATACAAGCGGGCATACCTACGAGCAGTACTTC.